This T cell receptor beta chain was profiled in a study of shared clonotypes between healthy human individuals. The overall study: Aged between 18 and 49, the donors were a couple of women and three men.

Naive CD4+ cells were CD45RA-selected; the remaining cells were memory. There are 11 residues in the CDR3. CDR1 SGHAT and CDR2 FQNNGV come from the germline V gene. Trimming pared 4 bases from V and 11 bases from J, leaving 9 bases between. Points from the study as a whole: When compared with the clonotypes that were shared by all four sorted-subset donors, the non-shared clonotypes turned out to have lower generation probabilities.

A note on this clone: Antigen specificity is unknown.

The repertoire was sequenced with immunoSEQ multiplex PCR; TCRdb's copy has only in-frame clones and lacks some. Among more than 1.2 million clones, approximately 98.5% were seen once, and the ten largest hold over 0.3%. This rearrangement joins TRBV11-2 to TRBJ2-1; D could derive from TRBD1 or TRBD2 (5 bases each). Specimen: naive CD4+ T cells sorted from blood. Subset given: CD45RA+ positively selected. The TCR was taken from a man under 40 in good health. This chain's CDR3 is CASSSGTQQFF. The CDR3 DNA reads TGTGCCAGCAGCTCCGGGACGCAGCAGTTCTTC.